This TCR beta chain was documented in a study of blood T cell repertoires in COVID-19. Across the whole study: Researchers got acute and convalescent COVID-19 samples from the United States, Italy and Spain. From T cells, B-cell-depleted T cells, or PBMCs came the material, which was cDNA or gDNA.

V shed 6 bases and J 0 bases; nucleotides not matched to a gene: 8. The CDR3 totals 16 residues. Germline CDR1 reads SGHTA; CDR2 reads FQGNSA. Authors' methods: Cell counts per sample came from amplifying reference gene primers. TCRdb's copy holds only in-frame clones and misses some; the assay was immunoSEQ multiplex PCR. V, J and clone size derive from that table, while D and trimming were established from the DNA sequence. The sample includes about 40,000 clones, approximately 90% of them seen just once. The sequence was obtained from a man in his 70s with active COVID-19. This chain connects TRBV7-2 to TRBJ2-1; 7 bases agree with TRBD2. Input material: peripheral blood. The CDR3 spells CASRAGLLSSYNEQFF. The CDR3 coding sequence is TGTGCCAGCAGGGCGGGACTACTTAGCTCCTACAATGAGCAGTTCTTC.